The 5 T cell receptor beta chains in this list originate from one sample, sequenced in a study of blood T cell repertoires in COVID-19. Sequencing was performed with immunoSEQ multiplex PCR; in TCRdb, only in-frame clones are kept and a portion is missing. This sample carries roughly 200,000 clones, roughly 80% of them seen once, and the ten largest clones take 6%. The sequencing input was peripheral blood. The receptor source for this set is a woman between 40 and 55 years old with COVID-19, enrolled during active disease.

V and J are TRBV9 and TRBJ2-3; 12 bases align to TRBD2. Per the germline V gene, CDR1 is SGDLS and CDR2 is YYNGEE. The CDR3 has 17 residues. The trim removed 3 bases at V and 3 bases at J, leaving 8 bases unmatched. This CDR3 is CASSAFSGLAGTDTQYF. DNA for the CDR3: TGTGCCAGCAGCGCTTTCTCGGGACTAGCGGGTACAGATACGCAGTATTTT.

The genes are TRBV19 and TRBJ2-1, with 8 bases identical to TRBD1. The CDR3 covers 13 residues. The germline V gene encodes CDR1 LNHDA and CDR2 SQIVND (reference sequence). The V and J ends lost 7 bases and 9 bases, in that order; junction bases with no gene match: 8. The CDR3 spells CASTGGIGSEQFF. CDR3 DNA: TGTGCCAGTACAGGGGGCATTGGCAGTGAGCAGTTCTTC.

This clone was counted once. The genes are TRBV11-1 and TRBJ1-2; 7 nucleotides agree with TRBD1. The CDR3 length is 14 residues. With V trimmed by 3 bases and J by 4 bases, 5 bases remained unmatched. Per germline, CDR1 SGHAT and CDR2 FQDESV (reference sequence). The CDR3 loop is CASSFTGDTYGYTF. CDR3 nucleotide sequence: TGTGCCAGCAGCTTTACAGGGGACACCTATGGCTACACCTTC.

The rearrangement joins TRBV4-1 to TRBJ2-1; possible D gene TRBD2, 5 bases. Germline V gene lookup returns CDR1 MGHRA and CDR2 YSYEKL. The CDR3 extends over 18 amino acids. V was trimmed by 1 base and J by 0 bases, leaving 16 bases between them. CDR3 nucleotide sequence: TGCGCCAGCAGCCAAGTGAGAGCGGCACGGAGCTCCTACAATGAGCAGTTCTTC. It codes for CASSQVRAARSSYNEQFF.

The V gene is TRBV11-1, the J gene TRBJ2-7; 11 bases agree with TRBD1. Trimming at V came to 4 bases and at J to 6 bases, leaving 11 bases not matched to a gene. The V gene's germline CDR1 is SGHAT and CDR2 FQDESV (reference sequence). The CDR3 sequence is 16 residues long. This chain's CDR3 is CASSSGSGQGVREQYF. The CDR3 bases are TGTGCCAGCAGCTCAGGTTCGGGACAGGGGGTCCGCGAGCAGTACTTC.